This T cell receptor (beta chain) was retrieved from a study of PD-1 blockade in classical Hodgkin lymphoma. This clone was observed once. Its antigen remains unknown. Using immunoSEQ multiplex PCR, the repertoire was profiled, and TCRdb retains in-frame clones only, with some absent. The sample holds about 86,000 clones, 89% seen once. This CDR3 is 15 amino acids long. From germline, CDR1 is LNHNV and CDR2 YYDKDF (reference sequence). Trimming took 4 bases from V and 9 from J; bases not matched to a gene: 14. Study conclusions and caveats: Anyone who began nivolumab under 1 year after ASCT was excluded. Diminished baseline TCR diversity has been reported in newly diagnosed patients relative to healthy donors. Only CD4+ TCR diversity, not CD8+, had risen significantly by C4D1.

Relapse was seen in all patients after autologous stem cell transplantation, and brentuximab vedotin exposure was variable. This TCR was recovered from a human donor with classical Hodgkin lymphoma. The sample consisted of peripheral blood mononuclear cells (PBMCs), taken at baseline. This chain connects TRBV15 to TRBJ2-7; 8 bases align to TRBD2. The CDR3 DNA follows: TGTGCCACCAGCACCACCGGGACTAGTCGTGTTGGGCAGTACTTC. It specifies CATSTTGTSRVGQYF.